Listed below are T cell receptor beta chains from one sample, sequenced in a study of cytomegalovirus exposure and HLA in healthy donors. Clones were read by immunoSEQ multiplex PCR, and TCRdb kept only the in-frame ones, dropping some. The sample comprises about 140,000 clones, approximately 79% of which are singletons, and approximately 10% rests with the top ten. The specimen sequenced was PBMCs. The receptors derive from a woman aged 50 to 60 in good health and CMV-seropositive. The CDR3 runs from the conserved cysteine through the conserved F or W. Fields, in order: J gene, V gene, clone size, D gene, CDR3 protein, CDR3 DNA. A D gene is named only where the DNA matches it firmly. Size is omitted from some rows. Given values are once, few, many or a class for expanded clones.

>TRBJ2-7|TRBV5-1|NA|TRBD2
CASSVRGGSSYEQYF
TGCGCCAGCAGCGTCCGGGGGGGTAGCTCCTACGAGCAGTACTTC
>TRBJ2-7|TRBV6-1|few|TRBD1
CASSSDRGDYEQYF
TGTGCCAGCAGTTCCGACAGGGGGGACTACGAGCAGTACTTC
>TRBJ2-5|TRBV5-1|NA|TRBD2
CASVPTQWGGETQYF
TGCGCCAGCGTCCCCACGCAGTGGGGAGGGGAGACCCAGTACTTC
>TRBJ1-2|TRBV18|NA|NA
CASSPPSRGYTF
TGTGCCAGCTCACCCCCATCTCGGGGCTACACCTTC
>TRBJ2-5|TRBV27|NA|NA
CASSPLFDYRAALQETQYF
TGTGCCAGCAGTCCCCTCTTCGACTACCGCGCGGCCTTGCAAGAGACCCAGTACTTC
>TRBJ1-6|TRBV19|NA|NA
CASTLDSGYDTLHF
TGTGCCAGTACCCTGGACAGTGGGTATGACACCCTCCACTTT
>TRBJ1-1|TRBV7-3|few|NA
CASSSRVVTGFTEAFF
TGTGCCAGCAGCTCCCGAGTCGTCACAGGGTTCACTGAAGCTTTCTTT
>TRBJ1-4|TRBV19|NA|NA
CASSLGTRDEKLFF
TGTGCCAGTAGTCTGGGGACTCGGGATGAAAAACTGTTTTTT
>TRBJ2-7|TRBV15|NA|NA
CATSRKRDTTIYEQYF
TGTGCCACCAGCAGAAAAAGGGACACCACTATCTACGAGCAGTACTTC
>TRBJ1-1|TRBV29-1|NA|TRBD1
CSVGGQGGTEAFF
TGCAGCGTGGGAGGACAGGGGGGCACTGAAGCTTTCTTT
>TRBJ2-3|TRBV5-1|NA|NA
CASSLARGHSTDTQYF
TGCGCCAGCAGCTTGGCGAGGGGACACAGCACAGATACGCAGTATTTT
>TRBJ2-1|TRBV6-5|NA|NA
CASSSIESEQFF
TGTGCCAGCAGTTCCATCGAGTCGGAGCAGTTCTTC
>TRBJ1-1|TRBV7-2|NA|NA
CASSLDTNTEAFF
TGTGCCAGCAGCTTGGACACGAACACTGAAGCTTTCTTT